This T cell receptor beta chain was retrieved from a study of identifying expanded T cells in peripheral blood. During the collection period, no donor immune events like infections were recorded. The CDR3 runs 12 residues. The V end lost 1 base, the J end lost 6 bases, and 4 bases lay between the germline ends. The germline V gene has CDR1 MDHEN and CDR2 SYDVKM. Regarding this clone: What it binds is unknown.

Profiling relied on immunoSEQ multiplex PCR, and the TCRdb table lists in-frame clones only, not all of them. The sample yields 70,000 to 100,000 clones, 88% seen once. The study, taken as a whole, reports: Across healthy donors, higher total template counts meant significantly greater roughly 2-week count variance. Technical replicates showed approximately 1.2 changed clones; around two weeks about 16.4; four weeks 19.

The source is a person aged 18-70 years in good health. This rearrangement joins TRBV28 to TRBJ2-1; no clear D gene. Input material: blood. The CDR3 spells CASSLLSNEQFF. The CDR3 DNA is TGTGCCAGCAGTTTATTAAGCAATGAGCAGTTCTTC. The full variable domain, completed using reference TRBV28 and TRBJ2-1, is DVKVTQSSRYLVKRTGEKVFLECVQDMDHENMFWYRQDPGLGLRLIYFSYDVKMKEKGDIPEGYSVSREKKERFSLILESASTNQTSMYLCASSLLSNEQFFGPGTRLTVL.